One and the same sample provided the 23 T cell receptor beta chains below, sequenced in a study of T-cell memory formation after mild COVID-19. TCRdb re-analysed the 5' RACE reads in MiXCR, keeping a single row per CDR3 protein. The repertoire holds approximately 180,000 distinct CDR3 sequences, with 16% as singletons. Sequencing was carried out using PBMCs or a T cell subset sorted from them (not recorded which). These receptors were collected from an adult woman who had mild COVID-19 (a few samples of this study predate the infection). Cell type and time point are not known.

The CDR3 reads CASSPVTSSEQFF. CDR3 sequence (DNA): TGTGCCAGCAGCCCCGTGACTAGCAGTGAGCAGTTCTTC. The genes are TRBV7-9 and TRBJ2-1; 7 bases are shared with TRBD2. The ends lost 5 bases at V and 9 bases at J; junction bases unmatched: 7. CDR3 size: 13 residues. The germline V gene has CDR1 SEHNR and CDR2 FQNEAQ (reference sequence).

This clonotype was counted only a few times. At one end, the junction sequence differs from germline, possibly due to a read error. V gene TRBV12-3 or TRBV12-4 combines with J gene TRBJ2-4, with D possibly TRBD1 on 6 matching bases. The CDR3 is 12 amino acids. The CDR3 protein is CASSPGTQYARF. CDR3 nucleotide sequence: TGTGCCAGCAGCCCCGGGACACAGTATGCTCGTTTC.

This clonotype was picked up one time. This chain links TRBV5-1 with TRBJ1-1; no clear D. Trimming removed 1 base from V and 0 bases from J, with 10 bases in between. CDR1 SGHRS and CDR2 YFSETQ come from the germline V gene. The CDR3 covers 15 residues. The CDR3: CASSLIPDMNTEAFF. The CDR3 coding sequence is TGCGCCAGCAGCTTGATCCCCGACATGAACACTGAAGCTTTCTTT.

As DNA, the CDR3 is TGTGCCAGCAGCCAAGGACTAGCAAAGACCTACAATGAGCAGTTCTTC. Its protein is CASSQGLAKTYNEQFF. The V call is TRBV4-2, the J call TRBJ2-1; 7 nucleotides match TRBD2. Trimming at V came to 1 base and at J to 2 bases, leaving 5 bases not matched to a gene. The CDR3 has 16 amino acids. In germline, CDR1 is LGHNA, CDR2 YNFKEQ.

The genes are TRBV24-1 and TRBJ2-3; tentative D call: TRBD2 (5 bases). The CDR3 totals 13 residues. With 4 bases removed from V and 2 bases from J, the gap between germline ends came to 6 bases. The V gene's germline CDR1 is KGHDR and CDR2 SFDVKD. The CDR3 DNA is TGTGCCACCAGTGAGGACTTCACAGATACGCAGTATTTT. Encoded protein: CATSEDFTDTQYF.

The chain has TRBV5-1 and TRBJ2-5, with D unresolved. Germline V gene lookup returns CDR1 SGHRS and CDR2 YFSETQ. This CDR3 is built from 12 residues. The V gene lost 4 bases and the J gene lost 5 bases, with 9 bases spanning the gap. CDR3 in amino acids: CASSLVHETQYF. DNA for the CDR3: TGCGCCAGCAGCCTTGTACATGAGACCCAGTACTTC. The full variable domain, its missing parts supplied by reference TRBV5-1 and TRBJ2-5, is KAGVTQTPRYLIKTRGQQVTLSCSPISGHRSVSWYQQTPGQGLQFLFEYFSETQRNKGNFPGRFSGRQFSNSRSEMNVSTLELGDSALYLCASSLVHETQYFGPGTRLLVL.

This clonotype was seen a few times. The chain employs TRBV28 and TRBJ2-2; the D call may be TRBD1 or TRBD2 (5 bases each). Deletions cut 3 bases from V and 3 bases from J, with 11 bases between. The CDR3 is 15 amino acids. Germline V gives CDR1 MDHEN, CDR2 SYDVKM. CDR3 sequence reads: CASSLEGTYTGELFF. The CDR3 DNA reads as TGTGCCAGCAGTTTGGAAGGGACGTACACCGGGGAGCTGTTTTTT. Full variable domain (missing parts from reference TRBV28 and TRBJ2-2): DVKVTQSSRYLVKRTGEKVFLECVQDMDHENMFWYRQDPGLGLRLIYFSYDVKMKEKGDIPEGYSVSREKKERFSLILESASTNQTSMYLCASSLEGTYTGELFFGEGSRLTVL.

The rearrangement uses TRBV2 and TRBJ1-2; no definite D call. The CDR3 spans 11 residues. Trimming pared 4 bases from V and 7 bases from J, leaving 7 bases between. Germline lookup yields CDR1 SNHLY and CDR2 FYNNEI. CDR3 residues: CASSGYGGYTF. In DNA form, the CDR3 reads TGTGCCAGCAGTGGGTATGGTGGCTACACCTTC. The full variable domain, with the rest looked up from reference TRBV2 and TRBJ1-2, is EPEVTQTPSHQVTQMGQEVILRCVPISNHLYFYWYRQILGQKVEFLVSFYNNEISEKSEIFDDQFSVERPDGSNFTLKIRSTKLEDSAMYFCASSGYGGYTFGSGTRLTVV.

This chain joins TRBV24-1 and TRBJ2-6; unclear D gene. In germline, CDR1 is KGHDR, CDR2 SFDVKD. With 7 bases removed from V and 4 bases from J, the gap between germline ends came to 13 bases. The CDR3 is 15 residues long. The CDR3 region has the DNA TGTGCCACCAGCCAGGAAAAAAAGGGGGCCAACGTCCTGACTTTC. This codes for CATSQEKKGANVLTF.

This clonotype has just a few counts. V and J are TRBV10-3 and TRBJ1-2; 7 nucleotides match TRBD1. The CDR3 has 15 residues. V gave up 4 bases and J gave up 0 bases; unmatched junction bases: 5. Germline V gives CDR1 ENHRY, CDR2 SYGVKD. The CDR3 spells CAISGGDSANYGYTF. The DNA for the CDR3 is TGTGCCATCAGTGGAGGGGACAGTGCTAACTATGGCTACACCTTC.

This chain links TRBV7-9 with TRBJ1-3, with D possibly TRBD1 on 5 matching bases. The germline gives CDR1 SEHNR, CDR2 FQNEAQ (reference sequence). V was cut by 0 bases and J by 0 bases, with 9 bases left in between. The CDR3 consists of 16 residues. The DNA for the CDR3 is TGTGCCAGCAGCTTAGCGGTGGGGACCTCTGGAAACACCATATATTTT. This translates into CASSLAVGTSGNTIYF.

The CDR3 region is CSVPPRRDRVYEQYF. The DNA of the CDR3 is TGCAGCGTACCCCCCCGCCGGGACAGGGTCTACGAGCAGTACTTC. The chain recombines TRBV29-1 with TRBJ2-7, with 9 bases fitting TRBD1. V trimming: 6 bases; J trimming: 3 bases; junction bases outside the gene matches: 12. Germline CDR1 SQVTM, CDR2 ANQGSEA. The CDR3 is 15 residues long.

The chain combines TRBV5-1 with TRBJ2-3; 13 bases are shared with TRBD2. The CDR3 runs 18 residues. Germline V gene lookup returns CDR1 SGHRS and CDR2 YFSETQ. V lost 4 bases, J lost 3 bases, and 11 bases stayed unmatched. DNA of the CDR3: TGCGCCAGCAGCCCCGGGACTAGCGGGACCCTCGGGACAGATACGCAGTATTTT. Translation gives CASSPGTSGTLGTDTQYF.

CDR3 region: CSAPVRDRYEQYF. In DNA, the CDR3 is TGCAGTGCACCCGTCCGGGACCGCTACGAGCAGTACTTC. This sequence joins TRBV20-1 and TRBJ2-7; D tentatively reads TRBD1 or TRBD2 (5 bases each). V was shortened by 6 bases and J by 3 bases, with 15 bases between the two germline ends. Germline V gene sequence: CDR1 DFQATT, CDR2 SNEGSKA (reference sequence). This CDR3 region has 13 residues.

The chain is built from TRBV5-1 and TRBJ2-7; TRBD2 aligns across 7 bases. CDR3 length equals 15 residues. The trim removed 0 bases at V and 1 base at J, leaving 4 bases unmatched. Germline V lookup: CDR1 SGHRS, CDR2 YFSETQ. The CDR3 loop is CASSLESGNSYEQYF. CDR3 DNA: TGCGCCAGCAGCTTGGAAAGCGGGAATTCCTACGAGCAGTACTTC.

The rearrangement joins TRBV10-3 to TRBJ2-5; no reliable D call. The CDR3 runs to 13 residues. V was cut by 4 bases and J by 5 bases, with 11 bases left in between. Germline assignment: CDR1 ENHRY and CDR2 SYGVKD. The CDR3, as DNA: TGTGCCATCAGTGCTGGTAGTCGGGAGACCCAGTACTTC. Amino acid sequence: CAISAGSRETQYF.

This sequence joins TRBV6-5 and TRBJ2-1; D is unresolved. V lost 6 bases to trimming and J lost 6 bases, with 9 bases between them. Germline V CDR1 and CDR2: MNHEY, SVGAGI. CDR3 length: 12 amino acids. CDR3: CASRLPPNEQFF. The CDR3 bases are TGTGCCAGCAGACTCCCTCCCAATGAGCAGTTCTTC.

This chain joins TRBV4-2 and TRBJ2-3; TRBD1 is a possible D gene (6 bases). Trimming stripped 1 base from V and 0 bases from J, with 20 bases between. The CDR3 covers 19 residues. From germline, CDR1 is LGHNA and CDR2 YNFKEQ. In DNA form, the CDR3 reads TGTGCCAGCAGCCAAGCTTTCAGGCCAGGGGATGGAAGCACAGATACGCAGTATTTT. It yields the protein CASSQAFRPGDGSTDTQYF.

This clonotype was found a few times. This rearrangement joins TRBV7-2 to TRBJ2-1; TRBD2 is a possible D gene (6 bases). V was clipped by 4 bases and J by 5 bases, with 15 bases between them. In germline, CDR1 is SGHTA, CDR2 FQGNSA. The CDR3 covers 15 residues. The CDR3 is CASSWTGRLHNEQFF. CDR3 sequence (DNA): TGTGCCAGCAGCTGGACGGGGAGGCTCCACAATGAGCAGTTCTTC.

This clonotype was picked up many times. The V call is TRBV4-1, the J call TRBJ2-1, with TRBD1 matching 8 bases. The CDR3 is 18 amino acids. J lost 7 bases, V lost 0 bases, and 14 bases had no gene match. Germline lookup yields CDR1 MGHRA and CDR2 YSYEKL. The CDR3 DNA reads TGCGCCAGCAGCCAAGACCCCGCAGGGACAGGATTTGGTAATGAGCAGTTCTTC. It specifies CASSQDPAGTGFGNEQFF.

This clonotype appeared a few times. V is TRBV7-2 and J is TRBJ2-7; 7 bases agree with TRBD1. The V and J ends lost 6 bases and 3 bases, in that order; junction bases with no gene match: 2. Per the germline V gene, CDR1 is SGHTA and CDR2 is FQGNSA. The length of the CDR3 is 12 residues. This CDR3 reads CASRTGNYEQYF. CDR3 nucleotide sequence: TGTGCCAGCAGGACAGGGAACTACGAGCAGTACTTC.

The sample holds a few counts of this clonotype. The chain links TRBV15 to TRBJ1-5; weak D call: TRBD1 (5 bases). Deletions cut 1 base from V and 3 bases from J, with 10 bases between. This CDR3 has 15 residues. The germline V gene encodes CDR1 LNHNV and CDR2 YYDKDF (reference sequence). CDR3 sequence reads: CATSRAGKNNQPQHF. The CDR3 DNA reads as TGTGCCACCAGCAGAGCAGGGAAGAACAATCAGCCCCAGCATTTT.

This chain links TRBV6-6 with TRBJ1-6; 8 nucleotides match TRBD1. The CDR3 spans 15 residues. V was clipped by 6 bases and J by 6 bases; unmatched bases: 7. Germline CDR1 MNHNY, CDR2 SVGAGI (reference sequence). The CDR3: CASSPQGQANSPLHF. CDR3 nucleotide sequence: TGTGCCAGCAGCCCCCAGGGACAGGCTAATTCACCCCTCCACTTT.